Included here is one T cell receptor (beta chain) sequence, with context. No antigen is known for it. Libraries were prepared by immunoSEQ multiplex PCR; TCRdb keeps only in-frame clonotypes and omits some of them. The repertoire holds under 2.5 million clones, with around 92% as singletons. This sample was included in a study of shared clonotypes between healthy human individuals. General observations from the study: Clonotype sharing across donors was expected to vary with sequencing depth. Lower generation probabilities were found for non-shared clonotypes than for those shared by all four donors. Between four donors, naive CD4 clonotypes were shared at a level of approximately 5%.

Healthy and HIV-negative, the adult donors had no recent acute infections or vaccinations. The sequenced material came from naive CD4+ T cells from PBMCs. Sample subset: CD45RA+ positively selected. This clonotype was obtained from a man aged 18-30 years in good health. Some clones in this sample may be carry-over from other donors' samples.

The CDR3: CASSPWTSGRAVTGELFF. CDR3 sequence (DNA): TGTGCCAGCAGCCCTTGGACTAGCGGGAGGGCAGTCACCGGGGAGCTGTTTTTT. This chain links TRBV11-2 with TRBJ2-2, with 15 bases lining up with TRBD2. The V segment lost 5 bases and the J segment 4 bases; nucleotides outside the gene matches: 8. CDR3 length: 18 residues. Germline loops: CDR1 SGHAT, CDR2 FQNNGV. Full variable domain (outside the CDR3, taken from reference TRBV11-2 and TRBJ2-2): EAGVAQSPRYKIIEKRQSVAFWCNPISGHATLYWYQQILGQGPKLLIQFQNNGVVDDSQLPKDRFSAERLKGVDSTLKIQPAKLEDSAVYLCASSPWTSGRAVTGELFFGEGSRLTVL.